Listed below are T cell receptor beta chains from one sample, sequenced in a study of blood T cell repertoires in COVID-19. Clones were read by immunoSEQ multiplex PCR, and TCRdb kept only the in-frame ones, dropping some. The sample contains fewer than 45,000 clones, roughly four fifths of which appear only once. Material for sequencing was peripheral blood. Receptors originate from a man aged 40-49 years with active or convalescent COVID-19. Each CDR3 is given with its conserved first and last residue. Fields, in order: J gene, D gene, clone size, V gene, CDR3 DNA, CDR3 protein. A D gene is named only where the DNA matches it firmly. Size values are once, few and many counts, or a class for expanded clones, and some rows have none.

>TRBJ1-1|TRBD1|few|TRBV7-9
TGTGCCAGCAGGCAAGACAGGGGGGCTGAAGCTTTCTTT
CASRQDRGAEAFF
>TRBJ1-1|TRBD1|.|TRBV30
TGTGCCTGGAGTCGCGGGACAGGGTTTTCGGCCACTGAAGCTTTCTTT
CAWSRGTGFSATEAFF
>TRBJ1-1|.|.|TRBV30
TGTGCCTGCAGCTTCACAGGGAACACTGAAGCTTTCTTT
CACSFTGNTEAFF
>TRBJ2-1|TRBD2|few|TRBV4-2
TGTGCCAGCAGCCAAGCCGGGACTAGCGGGGGAGGTGAGCAGTTCTTC
CASSQAGTSGGGEQFF
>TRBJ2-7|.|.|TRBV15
TGTGCCACCAGACAGGGAGTTTGGGACGAGCAGTACTTC
CATRQGVWDEQYF
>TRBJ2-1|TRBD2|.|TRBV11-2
TGTGCCAGCAGCCCTGGAGGGGCGGGAGGTTACAATGAGCAGTTCTTC
CASSPGGAGGYNEQFF
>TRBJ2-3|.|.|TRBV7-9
TGTGCCAGCGCGCAAAGCACAGATACGCAGTATTTT
CASAQSTDTQYF
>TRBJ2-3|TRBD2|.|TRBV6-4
TGTGCCAGCAGTGACTCGGCGGGGGGGTCAGATACGCAGTATTTT
CASSDSAGGSDTQYF
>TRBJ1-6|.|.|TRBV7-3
TGTGCCAGCAGCTCCGACAGTGGTGTAAATTCACCCCTCCACTTT
CASSSDSGVNSPLHF
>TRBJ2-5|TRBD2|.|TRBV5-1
TGCGCCAGCAGCGAGGGACTAGCGGGAGGGCCAGAGACCCAGTACTTC
CASSEGLAGGPETQYF
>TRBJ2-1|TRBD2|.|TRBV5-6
TGTGCCAGCAGCTTGGGGGGTATAGCGGGGTTACGGGAGCAGTTCTTC
CASSLGGIAGLREQFF
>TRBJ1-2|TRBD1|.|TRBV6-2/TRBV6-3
TGTGCCAGCAGTTACCATGGACAGGGGAACTATGGCTACACCTTC
CASSYHGQGNYGYTF
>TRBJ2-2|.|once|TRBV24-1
TGTGCCACCAGTGATTTGCAAGCAGGTTTGGTCGGGGAGCTGTTTTTT
CATSDLQAGLVGELFF
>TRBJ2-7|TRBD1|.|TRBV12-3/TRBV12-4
TGTGCCATACAGGGGAGAAGGTCGGGACAGTACTTC
CAIQGRRSGQYF
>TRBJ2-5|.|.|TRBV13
TGTGCCAGCAGCTTACAGGGTCGCGAGACCCAGTACTTC
CASSLQGRETQYF
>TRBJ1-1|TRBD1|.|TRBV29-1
TGCAGCGTTGACAGACAGGGCTGGAACACTGAAGCTTTCTTT
CSVDRQGWNTEAFF
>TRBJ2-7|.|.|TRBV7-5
TGTGTCAGAAGCCCGCAGGGCAGGGAAGGCTACGAGCAGTACTTC
CVRSPQGREGYEQYF
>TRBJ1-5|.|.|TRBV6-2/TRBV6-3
TGTGCCAGCAGTTACCCGCGGGCGGCCCCCAGCAATCAGCCCCAGCATTTT
CASSYPRAAPSNQPQHF
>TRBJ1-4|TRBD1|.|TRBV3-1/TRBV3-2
TGTGCCAGCAGCCACGAAGGGGACAGAGGAAAACTGTTTTTT
CASSHEGDRGKLFF
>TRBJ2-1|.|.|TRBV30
TGTGCCTGGAGTGTTTCAGGGATCGAGCAGTTCTTC
CAWSVSGIEQFF
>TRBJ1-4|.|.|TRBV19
TGTGCCAGTAGTGGCCGACAGACTAGTAATGAAAAACTGTTTTTT
CASSGRQTSNEKLFF
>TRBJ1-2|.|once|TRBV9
TGTGCCAGCAGCCCGAGCCAGGGGACCTATGGCTACACCTTC
CASSPSQGTYGYTF
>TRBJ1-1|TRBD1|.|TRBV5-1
TGCGCCAGCAGCATACCGGGACAGGGGACTGAAGCTTTCTTT
CASSIPGQGTEAFF
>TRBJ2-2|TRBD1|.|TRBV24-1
TGTGCCACCAGTGATGTCCGGGACAGAGACACCGGGGAGCTGTTTTTT
CATSDVRDRDTGELFF
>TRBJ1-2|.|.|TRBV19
TGTGCCAGTAGTATCGTTTCGGGAGTTGGCTATGGCTACACCTTC
CASSIVSGVGYGYTF
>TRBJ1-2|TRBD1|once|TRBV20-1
TGCAGTGCTAGTGAGACAGGGGGCCGGGGCTACACCTTC
CSASETGGRGYTF
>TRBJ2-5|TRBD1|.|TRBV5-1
TGCGCCAGCAGCTTGAAAGGGGGCTCAGAGACCCAGTACTTC
CASSLKGGSETQYF
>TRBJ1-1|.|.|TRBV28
TGTGCCAGCAGTTCGGACAGCGACACTGAAGCTTTCTTT
CASSSDSDTEAFF
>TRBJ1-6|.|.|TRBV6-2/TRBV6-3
TGTGCCAGCAGTTACCGGCAGCGGAATTCACCCCTCCACTTT
CASSYRQRNSPLHF
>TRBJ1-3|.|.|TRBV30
TGTGCCTGGAGGCTCAGGGTTGCTGGAAACACCATATATTTT
CAWRLRVAGNTIYF
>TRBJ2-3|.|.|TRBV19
TGTGCCACCGCGGGACTGTTTGGCACAGATACGCAGTATTTT
CATAGLFGTDTQYF
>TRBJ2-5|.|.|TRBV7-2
TGTGCCAGCAGCTTACTTTTCACAGGGATCCAAGAGACCCAGTACTTC
CASSLLFTGIQETQYF
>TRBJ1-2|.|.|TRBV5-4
TGTGCCAGCAGCTCGCGGACAGTGCCTTATGGCTACACCTTC
CASSSRTVPYGYTF
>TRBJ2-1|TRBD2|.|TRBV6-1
TGTGCCAGCAGTGGTCTAGCGGGGACGTCGACATCCTACAATGAGCAGTTCTTC
CASSGLAGTSTSYNEQFF
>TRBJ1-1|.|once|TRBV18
TGTGCCAGTACGGGGGGCACTGAAGCTTTCTTT
CASTGGTEAFF
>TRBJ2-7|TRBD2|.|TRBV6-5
TGTGCCAGCAGTTTCCGGACTAGCGGGGGGTCCTACGAGCAGTACTTC
CASSFRTSGGSYEQYF
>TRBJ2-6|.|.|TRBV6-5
TGTGCCAGCAGAACAGGGTACTCTGGGGCCAACGTCCTGACTTTC
CASRTGYSGANVLTF
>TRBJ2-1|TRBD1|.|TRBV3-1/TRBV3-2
TGTGCCAGCAGCCAGGGACAGGGAGGCTACAATGAGCAGTTCTTC
CASSQGQGGYNEQFF
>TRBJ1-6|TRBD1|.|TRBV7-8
TGTGCCAGCAGCCAGATGGGACAGGGCTTAGGCTCACCCCTCCACTTT
CASSQMGQGLGSPLHF
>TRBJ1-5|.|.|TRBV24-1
TGTGCCACCAGTGCCCGGACAGCTAGCAATCAGCCCCAGCATTTT
CATSARTASNQPQHF
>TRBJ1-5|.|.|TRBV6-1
TGTGCCAGCAGTGAAGCGTTCTGGGCAAATCAGCCCCAGCATTTT
CASSEAFWANQPQHF
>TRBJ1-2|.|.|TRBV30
TGTGCCTCACAGTATTTCTATGGCTACACCTTC
CASQYFYGYTF